Listed below are T cell receptor beta chains from one sample, sequenced in a study of blood T cell repertoires in COVID-19. The method was immunoSEQ multiplex PCR; TCRdb's version includes in-frame clones alone and lacks a portion of them. The table lists under 300,000 clones, 85% to 90% of them singletons, with roughly 16% in the top ten. Input material: PBMCs or T cells enriched from blood (not recorded which). The receptor source for this set is a man in his late teens or twenties who had recovered from COVID-19. CDR3s include the opening cysteine and the closing phenylalanine or tryptophan. Each record gives: V gene, J gene, D gene, clone size, CDR3 protein, CDR3 DNA. D genes are given only for firm matches. Part of the rows lack a size; the others show once, few, many or a class for expanded clones.

v_gene: TRBV6-1
j_gene: TRBJ2-7
d_gene: -
abundance: -
CDR3aa: CASSEIGRGTYEQYF
CDR3nt: TGTGCCAGCAGTGAAATCGGACGGGGAACCTACGAGCAGTACTTC

v_gene: TRBV6-1
j_gene: TRBJ2-7
d_gene: -
abundance: -
CDR3aa: CASSEQGAELLEQYF
CDR3nt: TGTGCCAGCAGTGAACAAGGGGCGGAGTTGCTCGAGCAGTACTTC

v_gene: TRBV28
j_gene: TRBJ2-7
d_gene: -
abundance: -
CDR3aa: CASSRSYEQYF
CDR3nt: TGTGCCAGCAGCCGCTCCTACGAGCAGTACTTC

v_gene: TRBV5-8
j_gene: TRBJ1-6
d_gene: -
abundance: -
CDR3aa: CASSLDFGSYNSPLHF
CDR3nt: TGTGCCAGCAGCTTGGATTTCGGCTCCTATAATTCACCCCTCCACTTT

v_gene: TRBV5-1
j_gene: TRBJ2-5
d_gene: TRBD2
abundance: many
CDR3aa: CASSLGTSGGETQYF
CDR3nt: TGCGCCAGCAGCTTGGGGACTAGCGGGGGGGAGACCCAGTACTTC

v_gene: TRBV19
j_gene: TRBJ1-1
d_gene: -
abundance: -
CDR3aa: CASSIGRGTTEAFF
CDR3nt: TGTGCCAGTAGTATAGGGCGGGGGACCACTGAAGCTTTCTTT

v_gene: TRBV2
j_gene: TRBJ2-2
d_gene: TRBD2
abundance: -
CDR3aa: CASRGLAGAIGELFF
CDR3nt: TGTGCCAGCAGGGGACTAGCGGGAGCGATCGGGGAGCTGTTTTTT

v_gene: TRBV3-1/TRBV3-2
j_gene: TRBJ2-2
d_gene: TRBD1
abundance: few
CDR3aa: CASGGIGELFF
CDR3nt: TGTGCCTCAGGGGGCATCGGGGAGCTGTTTTTT

v_gene: TRBV28
j_gene: TRBJ1-2
d_gene: -
abundance: -
CDR3aa: CASRPGHILDGYTF
CDR3nt: TGTGCCAGCAGGCCGGGTCATATATTGGATGGCTACACCTTC

v_gene: TRBV27
j_gene: TRBJ2-5
d_gene: -
abundance: -
CDR3aa: CASRGAEGQETQYF
CDR3nt: TGTGCCAGCAGAGGCGCGGAGGGGCAAGAGACCCAGTACTTC

v_gene: TRBV12-3/TRBV12-4
j_gene: TRBJ2-7
d_gene: -
abundance: -
CDR3aa: CASSWRGDYEQYF
CDR3nt: TGTGCCAGCAGTTGGAGAGGAGACTACGAGCAGTACTTC